This TCR beta chain was recorded in a study of CD8 T cells in ankylosing spondylitis (dated by TCRdb to about 2017). Describing the broader study: To find TCR variants linked to disease, the study profiled T cell receptor beta repertoires in ankylosing spondylitis patients and healthy donors. The full study cohort comprised around 25 ankylosing spondylitis patients and approximately 100 healthy donors. Samples of peripheral blood were taken, and for ankylosing spondylitis patients, synovial fluid was collected as well. What the work shows at the level of the full study, not this receptor alone: Some TCR beta motif variants had previously been reported in synovial fluid and blood of reactive arthritis patients, which suggested common disease-initiation mechanisms. The disease-linked clones showed a CD8+ phenotype and occurred at relatively low frequencies in peripheral blood. A TCR beta motif made up of several highly homologous amino acid variants appeared to be characteristic of blood from ankylosing spondylitis patients. The disease-linked clones were reported to be significantly enriched in matched synovial fluid samples from ankylosing spondylitis patients.

Sequenced on an Illumina HiSeq 2500. Quantitative 5'-RACE with molecular barcodes was used to prepare TCR beta libraries. Turning to the authors' computational methods: To identify disease-linked TCR variants, a new computational method was used, one built on a probabilistic model of VDJ rearrangement. TCRdb reanalyzed the raw reads on its own, using fastp at Q25 for trimming and MiXCR for clone calling, and kept in-frame beta chains. For every CDR3 protein sequence, its rows merge into one entry that carries the most common genes and DNA. The V and J calls here are based on TCRdb, not the publication. The sample yields about 330,000 distinct CDR3 sequences; less than 9.5% were counted once. Roughly 15% of the sample is taken by the ten largest. From the cysteine up to the phenylalanine, the CDR3 has a length of 14 residues. Only the CDR3 region is kept as DNA, spanning 42 bases read in frame from base 1. V loses 4 bases at its end and J loses 5 bases; junction bases beyond the gene matches: 7. CDR1 and CDR2 (KGHSH, LQKENI) derive from the germline V gene.

Turning to this clonotype: The clone's antigen remains unknown. No much larger clone is present one base from it, and per-base qualities are unavailable.

The V and J segments used are TRBV18 and TRBJ1-1; 7 bases in the middle match TRBD1. The clonotype was recovered from a male donor with ankylosing spondylitis. Sequencing was performed on blood, either unsorted or a sorted T cell fraction (not recorded which). The CDR3 region has the sequence CASSRGQAGTEAFF. Read as DNA, the sequence is TGTGCCAGCTCACGAGGACAGGCTGGGACTGAAGCTTTCTTT. Joined to the reference TRBV18 and TRBJ1-1 proteins, this CDR3 gives the full variable domain: NAGVMQNPRHLVRRRGQEARLRCSPMKGHSHVYWYRQLPEEGLKFMVYLQKENIIDESGMPKERFSAEFPKEGPSILRIQQVVRGDSAAYFCASSRGQAGTEAFFGQGTRLTVV.